This T cell receptor beta chain was sequenced for a study of T cell repertoires in cytomegalovirus infection. As for the study in general: Public TCR beta signatures were indicative of both CMV infection and a matching HLA type.

The V gene lost 2 bases and the J gene lost 7 bases, with 8 bases spanning the gap. Germline V gene sequence: CDR1 SGHTA, CDR2 FQGNSA. There are 12 residues in the CDR3. TCRdb independently ran MiXCR on the reads; one entry per CDR3 protein. The table shows around 120,000 distinct CDR3 sequences, with roughly a quarter occurring only once. This clonotype was detected ten times or more. Antigen specificity is unknown. Findings of the study overall: Dominating the ex vivo response were HLA-C-restricted CMV-specific TCR beta clonotypes. Carriers of CMV and the relevant HLA type were discriminated by public TCR beta frequency.

The sequenced sample consisted of PBMCs, sequenced either directly or after in vitro stimulation (not recorded which). The source is a human donor in good health (CMV status not recorded). Some clones in this sample may be carry-over from other donors' samples. This rearrangement joins TRBV7-2 to TRBJ1-2; D not certain. The CDR3 loop is CASSLTGLGYTF. The DNA for the CDR3 is TGTGCCAGCAGCTTAACTGGGCTTGGCTACACCTTC.